Below, one TCR beta chain is given with its context. The data derive from a study of blood T cell repertoires in COVID-19. The CDR3 covers 16 residues. Germline V CDR1 and CDR2: SEHNR, FQNEAQ (reference sequence). Losses at the gene ends were 3 bases for V and 4 bases for J; bases not matched to a gene: 10. Profiling relied on immunoSEQ multiplex PCR, and the TCRdb table lists in-frame clones only, not all of them. The sample lists about 270,000 clones, around 93% occurring once. This rearrangement joins TRBV7-9 to TRBJ1-2; 8 bases are shared with TRBD1. Source material: PBMCs or T cells enriched from blood (not recorded which). The origin of this receptor is a middle-aged man who had been exposed to COVID-19. The CDR3 DNA is TGTGCCAGCAGCTTCAATTCAGGGGGCCCTGGCTATGGCTACACCTTC. Protein: CASSFNSGGPGYGYTF.